A selection of T cell receptor beta chains follows, all from one sample in a study of CD8 T cells in Susac syndrome. One entry per CDR3 protein, called by TCRdb with MiXCR from the immunoSEQ multiplex PCR reads. The sample shows around 170,000 distinct CDR3 sequences, approximately 95% of them seen only once. The sequenced sample was CD4+ T cells from PBMCs. Receptors originate from a human donor with Susac syndrome. Each CDR3 is given with its conserved first and last residue. The order of the fields is V gene, D gene, clone size, J gene, CDR3 DNA, CDR3 protein. The D gene is left open where the match is weak. Size values are once, few and many counts, or a class for expanded clones, and some rows have none.

TRBV29-1	-	once	TRBJ1-2	TGCAGCGCCACGGTCAACTATGGCTACACCTTC	CSATVNYGYTF
TRBV20-1	TRBD2	-	TRBJ2-5	TGCAGTGCTAGCATTAGCGGGGGTTCAATGGAGACCCAGTACTTC	CSASISGGSMETQYF
TRBV18	-	-	TRBJ2-5	TGTGCCAGCTCACTCGACCTGGAAGAGACCCAGTACTTC	CASSLDLEETQYF
TRBV7-9	TRBD1	-	TRBJ1-4	TGTGCCAGCAGCATCCGGGACAGAACACTAACGGCAACTAATGAAAAACTGTTTTTT	CASSIRDRTLTATNEKLFF
TRBV4-2	TRBD2	-	TRBJ2-1	TGTGCCAGCAACCTAGCGGGGGGACACAATGAGCAGTTCTTC	CASNLAGGHNEQFF
TRBV12-3/TRBV12-4	TRBD1	-	TRBJ1-5	TGTGCCAGCGAACGAGGGGGCGGAAGCAATCAGCCCCAGCATTTT	CASERGGGSNQPQHF
TRBV27	-	-	TRBJ2-6	TGTGCCAGCAGACGTGGGGGGTCCGGTGGAGGGGCCAACGTCCTGACTTTC	CASRRGGSGGGANVLTF
TRBV5-6	-	-	TRBJ2-2	TGTGCCAGCAGCTTGGCCTACGGGAGGAACACCGGGGAGCTGTTTTTT	CASSLAYGRNTGELFF
TRBV27	-	-	TRBJ2-1	TGTGCCAGCAGTTTAATCAAACTGTTGGGGAGAGGCAATGAGCAGTTCTTC	CASSLIKLLGRGNEQFF
TRBV15	-	-	TRBJ1-6	TGTGCCACCAGCCCTTCTGGGACCCAGGGTTCACCCCTCCACTTT	CATSPSGTQGSPLHF
TRBV28	TRBD1	-	TRBJ2-3	TGTGCCAGCAGAAGGGACAGGGGAGGATGGAAGTATTTT	CASRRDRGGWKYF
TRBV15	-	-	TRBJ1-5	TGTGCCACCAGCAGAGACAGGGGAGTCTTTGGGAGCAATCAGCCCCAGCATTTT	CATSRDRGVFGSNQPQHF
TRBV4-1	-	-	TRBJ1-6	TGCGCCAGCAGCCAAGTCAATAATTCACCCCTCCACTTT	CASSQVNNSPLHF
TRBV12-3/TRBV12-4	-	-	TRBJ1-5	TGTGCCAGCAGTCTAGCATCGGGGCCACATCAGCCCCAGCATTTT	CASSLASGPHQPQHF
TRBV29-1	-	-	TRBJ2-7	TGCAGCGCCGTGGTGGGGGCCCCCTACGAGCAGTACTTC	CSAVVGAPYEQYF
TRBV18	TRBD1	-	TRBJ2-7	TGTGCCAGCTCACCATTGGGACAGGGGATGAGCGAGCAGTACTTC	CASSPLGQGMSEQYF
TRBV12-3/TRBV12-4	TRBD1	-	TRBJ2-7	TGTGCCAGCAGTTTGACAGGGCAGGCCTACGAGCAGTACTTC	CASSLTGQAYEQYF
TRBV5-1	TRBD2	-	TRBJ2-1	TGCGCCAGCGGCCCGACTAGCGGACATGACGATGAGCAGTTCTTC	CASGPTSGHDDEQFF
TRBV20-1	TRBD2	-	TRBJ2-3	TGCAGTGCTCCCTCCGGACTAGCGGTCTTCACAGATACGCAGTATTTT	CSAPSGLAVFTDTQYF
TRBV2	-	-	TRBJ1-1	TGTGCCAGCAGAGCACTCCAGAACACTGAAGCTTTCTTT	CASRALQNTEAFF
TRBV7-2	-	-	TRBJ1-4	TGTGCCAGCAGCTACCAGGGAGGTAGTGAAAAACTGTTTTTT	CASSYQGGSEKLFF
TRBV30	-	-	TRBJ2-3	TGTGCCTGGAGTGTGATTGGGGGACCGGATACGCAGTATTTT	CAWSVIGGPDTQYF
TRBV6-6	TRBD2	-	TRBJ2-5	TGTGCCAGTAGAAGCCTTGGGACTAGCAACCAAGAGACCCAGTACTTC	CASRSLGTSNQETQYF
TRBV14	-	few	TRBJ2-6	TGTGCCAGCAGCCAAGTCTCGTCTGGGGCCAACGTCCTGACTTTC	CASSQVSSGANVLTF
TRBV3-1	-	-	TRBJ1-3	TGTGCCAGCAGCCAAGATACCGGACGAGCAAACACCATATATTTT	CASSQDTGRANTIYF
TRBV29-1	-	-	TRBJ1-2	TGCAGCGCTGCTGGGCAGGGGCTAAACTATGGCTACACCTTC	CSAAGQGLNYGYTF
TRBV4-3	-	-	TRBJ1-2	TGCGCCAGCAGCCCCGAGTATAAAGGTGGCTACACCTTC	CASSPEYKGGYTF
TRBV3-1	-	once	TRBJ2-1	TGTGCCAGCAGCCAAGATCGGCAGGGGGAGCAGTTCTTC	CASSQDRQGEQFF